Below are 29 T cell receptor beta chains sequenced from a single sample in a study of T cell repertoires in urothelial bladder cancer (dated by TCRdb to about 2019). The method was the immunoSEQ multiplex PCR assay. In TCRdb, the immuneACCESS table is reduced to in-frame sequences with V and J assigned. These tables do not hold every clone; where another copy was compared, an unresolved V gene accounts for under half, and the others remain unexplained. The sample table lists 9,500 to 13,000 clones, around 65% of them with a count of one. 5.5% to 7% of the sample is taken by the ten largest. Sequenced material: tumor-infiltrating cells from bladder cancer. All receptors come from a human donor with a benign inflammatory bladder lesion.

This clone was detected a few times. The V gene is TRBV5-1, the J gene TRBJ1-2, with 7 bases aligning to TRBD1. Germline loops: CDR1 SGHRS, CDR2 YFSETQ. The V and J ends lost 3 bases and 4 bases, in that order; junction bases with no gene match: 9. The CDR3 loop spans 15 amino acids. The CDR3 loop reads CASSSTRQGVYGYTF. The CDR3 region has the DNA TGCGCCAGCAGCTCCACCCGACAGGGAGTCTATGGCTACACCTTC. The full variable domain, rest sourced from reference TRBV5-1 and TRBJ1-2, is KAGVTQTPRYLIKTRGQQVTLSCSPISGHRSVSWYQQTPGQGLQFLFEYFSETQRNKGNFPGRFSGRQFSNSRSEMNVSTLELGDSALYLCASSSTRQGVYGYTFGSGTRLTVV.

This clone appeared once. The chain carries TRBV9 and TRBJ2-2; 10 bases agree with TRBD2. CDR3 size: 17 residues. From germline, CDR1 is SGDLS and CDR2 YYNGEE. V was clipped by 3 bases and J by 1 base; unmatched bases: 6. CDR3 DNA: TGTGCCAGCAGCGGGAAGCGGGGGGGCCGGAACACCGGGGAGCTGTTTTTT. The encoded protein is CASSGKRGGRNTGELFF. The variable domain in full, with the rest retrieved from reference TRBV9 and TRBJ2-2, is DSGVTQTPKHLITATGQRVTLRCSPRSGDLSVYWYQQSLDQGLQFLIQYYNGEERAKGNILERFSAQQFPDLHSELNLSSLELGDSALYFCASSGKRGGRNTGELFFGEGSRLTVL.

A remark on this clone: Other DNA sequences in this specimen translate into the identical CDR3. The V gene is TRBV19, the J gene TRBJ1-5, with 9 bases matching TRBD1. Germline V gene lookup returns CDR1 LNHDA and CDR2 SQIVND (reference sequence). This CDR3 has 15 residues. The junction had 3 bases not matched to a gene; V was cut back by 4 bases and J by 2 bases. CDR3 sequence (DNA): TGTGCCAGTAGTAGCGACAGGGGGGGCAATCAGCCCCAGCATTTT. It yields the protein CASSSDRGGNQPQHF.

A few counts support this clone. V and J are TRBV15 and TRBJ2-6, with 7 positions matching TRBD1. The CDR3 has 18 amino acids. J lost 0 bases, V lost 0 bases, and 5 bases had no gene match. Germline V gene lookup returns CDR1 LNHNV and CDR2 YYDKDF (reference sequence). CDR3 DNA sequence: TGTGCCACCAGCAGAGATTCGGGACAGCACTCTGGGGCCAACGTCCTGACTTTC. Amino acid sequence: CATSRDSGQHSGANVLTF. Full variable domain (missing parts from reference TRBV15 and TRBJ2-6): DAMVIQNPRYQVTQFGKPVTLSCSQTLNHNVMYWYQQKSSQAPKLLFHYYDKDFNNEADTPDNFQSRRPNTSFCFLDIRSPGLGDTAMYLCATSRDSGQHSGANVLTFGAGSRLTVL.

V is TRBV5-4 and J is TRBJ1-2; 8 nucleotides agree with TRBD1. Germline V gene data show CDR1 as SGHNT and CDR2 as YYREEE (reference sequence). The V gene end was trimmed by 4 bases and the J gene end by 8 bases; junction bases not matched to a gene: 7. CDR3 size: 13 residues. CDR3 DNA: TGTGCCAGCAGCCCAGACAGGGGAAGAGGCTACACCTTC. Translation gives CASSPDRGRGYTF.

As regards this clone: Mismatch with germline at one junction end may stem from a read error. The chain employs TRBV2 and TRBJ1-4; 7 bases are shared with TRBD1. In germline, CDR1 is SNHLY, CDR2 FYNNEI. The CDR3 is 14 residues long. The CDR3 bases are TGTGCCAACAGTAGGGACAGTTTTAATGAAAAACTGTTTTTT. It codes for CANSRDSFNEKLFF. Together with reference TRBV2 and TRBJ1-4, the CDR3 gives the full variable domain: EPEVTQTPSHQVTQMGQEVILRCVPISNHLYFYWYRQILGQKVEFLVSFYNNEISEKSEIFDDQFSVERPDGSNFTLKIRSTKLEDSAMYFCANSRDSFNEKLFFGSGTQLSVL.

This sequence joins TRBV19 and TRBJ1-4; D is ambiguous. Trimming cost V 3 bases and J 4 bases, with 9 bases left between them. The CDR3 runs to 14 residues. Germline CDR1 and CDR2: LNHDA and SQIVND (reference sequence). DNA of the CDR3: TGTGCCAGTAGTATCCCGACGGGTAATGAAAAACTGTTTTTT. Its translation is CASSIPTGNEKLFF. The full variable domain, with the rest looked up from reference TRBV19 and TRBJ1-4, is DGGITQSPKYLFRKEGQNVTLSCEQNLNHDAMYWYRQDPGQGLRLIYYSQIVNDFQKGDIAEGYSVSREKKESFPLTVTSAQKNPTAFYLCASSIPTGNEKLFFGSGTQLSVL.

The genes are TRBV19 and TRBJ2-3, with 9 bases that match TRBD2. The CDR3 contains 16 residues. V lost 5 bases, J lost 9 bases, and 15 bases stayed unmatched. The germline V gene encodes CDR1 LNHDA and CDR2 SQIVND (reference sequence). For the CDR3, the DNA is TGTGCCAGTAGTTCGCCGACTAGCGGCGCAGTTCTCACGCAGTATTTT. As protein: CASSSPTSGAVLTQYF.

This sequence joins TRBV5-6 and TRBJ2-7; D remains ambiguous. The germline gives CDR1 SGHDT, CDR2 YYEEEE. The CDR3 spans 16 residues. Trimming pared 1 base from V and 0 bases from J, leaving 14 bases between. In DNA form, the CDR3 reads TGTGCCAGCAGCTTGATCCGGGCCGTAACCTCCTACGAGCAGTACTTC. The encoded protein is CASSLIRAVTSYEQYF.

The genes are TRBV11-2 and TRBJ2-1; D is unclear. The CDR3 totals 15 residues. The V end lost 5 bases, the J end lost 0 bases, and 11 bases lay between the germline ends. CDR1 is SGHAT and CDR2 is FQNNGV in the germline V gene. DNA for the CDR3: TGTGCCAGCAGCCCTTTGGCATCCTCCTACAATGAGCAGTTCTTC. Translating gives CASSPLASSYNEQFF. Using reference TRBV11-2 and TRBJ2-1 for the parts outside the CDR3, the full variable domain is EAGVAQSPRYKIIEKRQSVAFWCNPISGHATLYWYQQILGQGPKLLIQFQNNGVVDDSQLPKDRFSAERLKGVDSTLKIQPAKLEDSAVYLCASSPLASSYNEQFFGPGTRLTVL.

The V gene is TRBV2, the J gene TRBJ1-5; D call uncertain. Trimming stripped 11 bases from V and 0 bases from J, with 11 bases between. Germline-derived CDR1 and CDR2 are SNHLY and FYNNEI. CDR3 size: 13 residues. CDR3 DNA sequence: TGTGCCTTCAGGTCGGATAGCAATCAGCCCCAGCATTTT. Its protein is CAFRSDSNQPQHF. The full variable domain, completed using reference TRBV2 and TRBJ1-5, is EPEVTQTPSHQVTQMGQEVILRCVPISNHLYFYWYRQILGQKVEFLVSFYNNEISEKSEIFDDQFSVERPDGSNFTLKIRSTKLEDSAMYFCAFRSDSNQPQHFGDGTRLSIL.

V and J are TRBV11-3 and TRBJ2-3; the match to TRBD2 covers 7 bases. CDR1 and CDR2 (germline): SGHNT, YENEEA. The CDR3 length is 16 residues. V dropped 5 bases and J dropped 5; count of bases not matched to a gene: 13. The CDR3 nucleotides read TGTGCCAGCAGCCCGGGGGGTAGCCCTTGGGGAGATACGCAGTATTTT. This gives the protein CASSPGGSPWGDTQYF.

This CDR3 reads CASSLSSGIDEQFF. The CDR3 nucleotides read TGTGCCAGCAGCTTAAGTTCCGGGATAGATGAGCAGTTCTTC. The chain joins TRBV7-9 to TRBJ2-1; D is perhaps TRBD2 (5 bases). Per the germline V gene, CDR1 is SEHNR and CDR2 is FQNEAQ (reference sequence). V lost 2 bases, J lost 8 bases, and 13 bases lay in between. The CDR3 is 14 amino acids.

The chain recombines TRBV5-5 with TRBJ2-2; 7 bases map to TRBD2. Germline-derived CDR1 and CDR2 are SGHKS and YYEKEE (reference sequence). The junction had 5 bases not matched to a gene; V was cut back by 5 bases and J by 1 base. CDR3 length: 15 amino acids. As DNA, the CDR3 is TGTGCCAGCAGTTCCGGCGGGGGGAACACCGGGGAGCTGTTTTTT. It translates to CASSSGGGNTGELFF.

The chain has TRBV11-2 and TRBJ1-5; TRBD1 is a possible D gene (6 bases). V gave up 1 base and J gave up 6 bases, with 10 bases separating them. The CDR3 length is 14 residues. Germline-derived CDR1 and CDR2 are SGHAT and FQNNGV. The CDR3 bases are TGTGCCAGCAGCTTAGCACAGGGCGGTCAGCCCCAGCATTTT. As protein: CASSLAQGGQPQHF. The variable domain in full, completed from reference TRBV11-2 and TRBJ1-5, reads EAGVAQSPRYKIIEKRQSVAFWCNPISGHATLYWYQQILGQGPKLLIQFQNNGVVDDSQLPKDRFSAERLKGVDSTLKIQPAKLEDSAVYLCASSLAQGGQPQHFGDGTRLSIL.

This chain uses TRBV7-8 with TRBJ1-5; D might be TRBD1 (6 bases). The CDR3 totals 14 residues. V was clipped by 3 bases and J by 7 bases, with 13 bases between them. CDR1 is SGHVS and CDR2 is FQNEAQ in the germline V gene. The CDR3 spells CASSFTGLQQPQHF. In nucleotides, the CDR3 is TGTGCCAGCAGCTTCACAGGGCTTCAACAGCCCCAGCATTTT.

This chain joins TRBV10-3 and TRBJ1-4; 7 bases are shared with TRBD1. Unmatched junction bases numbered 4, after V lost 8 bases and J lost 4 bases. Per germline, CDR1 ENHRY and CDR2 SYGVKD. The CDR3 totals 13 residues. In DNA form, the CDR3 reads TGTGCCATCTCGGACAGGCTTAATGAAAAACTGTTTTTT. It yields the protein CAISDRLNEKLFF.

The chain recombines TRBV5-4 with TRBJ1-6, with D uncertain. The CDR3 contains 15 residues. V was pared by 4 bases and J by 7 bases, with 15 bases between. The germline V gene has CDR1 SGHNT and CDR2 YYREEE (reference sequence). CDR3 sequence (DNA): TGTGCCAGCAGCAAACCGGGTCAGGAAAATTCACCCCTCCACTTT. It yields the protein CASSKPGQENSPLHF.

The V and J genes are TRBV18 and TRBJ2-3; TRBD2 is a possible D gene (5 bases). The CDR3 is 11 residues long. V lost 4 bases and J lost 8, with 7 bases in between. Germline CDR1 is KGHSH and CDR2 is LQKENI. Here the CDR3 DNA reads TGTGCCAGCTCACTAGAGGGTACGCAGTATTTT. It is translated as CASSLEGTQYF. The full variable domain, in which reference TRBV18 and TRBJ2-3 provide the parts outside the CDR3, is NAGVMQNPRHLVRRRGQEARLRCSPMKGHSHVYWYRQLPEEGLKFMVYLQKENIIDESGMPKERFSAEFPKEGPSILRIQQVVRGDSAAYFCASSLEGTQYFGPGTRLTVL.

The chain has TRBV27 and TRBJ1-2; no reliable D call. The CDR3 is 12 amino acids. Looked up from germline, CDR1 is MNHEY and CDR2 is SMNVEV (reference sequence). The V and J ends lost 5 bases and 2 bases respectively, with 6 bases between them. This chain's CDR3 is CASSPGNYGYTF. CDR3 nucleotides: TGTGCCAGCAGTCCGGGGAACTATGGCTACACCTTC.

This clone was seen a few times. The chain employs TRBV4-1 and TRBJ1-2; D may be TRBD1 (6 bases). Germline CDR1 MGHRA, CDR2 YSYEKL. The CDR3 is made up of 15 amino acids. V was cut by 4 bases and J by 0 bases, with 12 bases left in between. The CDR3 protein is CASSPRTVANYGYTF. CDR3 in DNA: TGCGCCAGCAGCCCCCGGACAGTGGCTAACTATGGCTACACCTTC.

The CDR3 here is CASSRGLAVDNEQFF. Written as DNA, the CDR3 is TGTGCCAGCAGCCGCGGACTAGCCGTGGACAATGAGCAGTTCTTC. The chain carries TRBV7-3 and TRBJ2-1, with 8 bases that match TRBD2. Per the germline V gene, CDR1 is SGHTA and CDR2 is FQGTGA. This CDR3 comprises 15 residues. Trimming at V came to 5 bases and at J to 5 bases, leaving 8 bases not matched to a gene.

The genes are TRBV10-2 and TRBJ1-2; 9 bases agree with TRBD1. Trimming took 3 bases from V and 5 from J; bases not matched to a gene: 7. Germline V gene lookup returns CDR1 WSHSY and CDR2 SAAADI. This CDR3 comprises 15 residues. CDR3 nucleotide sequence: TGCGCCAGCAGTGAACGACAGGGGGAAGGGTATGGCTACACCTTC. Translating it yields CASSERQGEGYGYTF.

The rearrangement links TRBV28 to TRBJ2-1; tentatively, D is TRBD2 (5 bases). The V end lost 4 bases, the J end lost 0 bases, and 13 bases lay between the germline ends. The CDR3 sequence is 16 residues long. Germline V gene lookup returns CDR1 MDHEN and CDR2 SYDVKM. CDR3 sequence reads: CASSSEGLSSYNEQFF. CDR3 nucleotide sequence: TGTGCCAGCAGTTCCGAGGGATTGAGCTCCTACAATGAGCAGTTCTTC.

V usage is TRBV5-4 and J usage is TRBJ2-3; D is unresolved. There are 14 residues in the CDR3. V shed 2 bases and J shed 7 bases, with 14 bases lying between them. In germline, CDR1 is SGHNT, CDR2 YYREEE (reference sequence). The CDR3 loop reads CASSLIDFGNTQYF. The CDR3 DNA is TGTGCCAGCAGCTTAATCGATTTTGGGAATACGCAGTATTTT.

The J gene is TRBJ1-5, the V gene TRBV2; no clear D. The V and J ends lost 7 bases and 2 bases respectively, with 6 bases between them. The CDR3 runs to 12 residues. Germline V CDR1 and CDR2: SNHLY, FYNNEI. CDR3 in DNA: TGTGCCAGCACTCCAGGCAATCAGCCCCAGCATTTT. It encodes CASTPGNQPQHF.

The rearrangement links TRBV4-1 to TRBJ2-7, with D tentatively TRBD2 (7 bases). V dropped 0 bases and J dropped 3 bases, with 15 bases sitting between them. CDR1 is MGHRA and CDR2 is YSYEKL in the germline V gene. There are 16 residues in the CDR3. Written as DNA, the CDR3 is TGCGCCAGCAGCCAAGATCGGGGGGCTAGCCTCTACGAGCAGTACTTC. Translating it yields CASSQDRGASLYEQYF.

This clone was detected a few times. The chain links TRBV7-2 to TRBJ2-7; TRBD1 or TRBD2 may be the D gene (6 bases each). The germline V gene has CDR1 SGHTA and CDR2 FQGNSA. V was cut by 1 base and J by 5 bases, with 15 bases left in between. The CDR3 has 15 residues. The CDR3 loop is CASSLENREVDEQYF. For the CDR3, the DNA is TGTGCCAGCAGCTTAGAGAACAGGGAGGTGGACGAGCAGTACTTC. Variable domain in full (rest from reference TRBV7-2 and TRBJ2-7): GAGVSQSPSNKVTEKGKDVELRCDPISGHTALYWYRQSLGQGLEFLIYFQGNSAPDKSGLPSDRFSAERTGGSVSTLTIQRTQQEDSAVYLCASSLENREVDEQYFGPGTRLTVT.

The rearrangement joins TRBV28 to TRBJ1-3; D ambiguous. This CDR3 spans 15 amino acids. Trimming pared 3 bases from V and 2 bases from J, leaving 11 bases between. Germline V CDR1 and CDR2: MDHEN, SYDVKM. The CDR3 loop is CASSLIPGAGNTIYF. The CDR3, as DNA: TGTGCCAGCAGTTTGATACCCGGGGCTGGAAACACCATATATTTT.